This T cell receptor (beta chain) emerged from a study of long-term antiretroviral therapy in people with HIV. Study-level points and caveats: HIV repertoires showed narrower CDR3 length ranges than controls. Blood obtained between about 2003 and 2018 may reflect older ART regimens.

V was shortened by 7 bases and J by 1 base, with 10 bases between the two germline ends. The CDR3 is made up of 13 amino acids. Germline lookup yields CDR1 SQVTM and CDR2 ANQGSEA. Details on this clone: No antigen is known for it.

Samples were assayed with immunoSEQ v3.0 at survey level. Sequencing aimed at roughly 35,000-55,000 T-cell genomes per sample. Generated by immunoSEQ multiplex PCR, the TCRdb table keeps only in-frame clones and is missing some. Among some 35,000 clones listed, 75% to 90% were seen once. This chain connects TRBV29-1 to TRBJ1-4, with TRBD1 as a possible D gene (5 bases). The TCR comes from a man younger than 35 with HIV. Sequenced material: unsorted PBMCs, taken 2.2 years after starting antiretroviral therapy. CDR3 sequence: CSASGRTNEKLFF. The CDR3 bases are TGCAGCGCCTCAGGGAGAACTAATGAAAAACTGTTTTTT. The variable domain in full, completed from reference TRBV29-1 and TRBJ1-4, reads SAVISQKPSRDICQRGTSLTIQCQVDSQVTMMFWYRQQPGQSLTLIATANQGSEATYESGFVIDKFPISRPNLTFSTLTVSNMSPEDSSIYLCSASGRTNEKLFFGSGTQLSVL.